One T cell receptor beta chain is described in this entry. Generated by immunoSEQ multiplex PCR, the TCRdb table keeps only in-frame clones and is missing some. The sample lists 300,000 or so clones, around 84% seen once, with 1% to 1.5% in the top ten. The CDR3 has 16 residues. The data were taken from a study of blood T cell repertoires in COVID-19. Overall study: Sources were T cells, B-cell-depleted T cells, or PBMCs; the material itself was cDNA or gDNA.

This TCR was recovered from a man between 65 and 80 years old with acute or convalescent COVID-19. The chain links TRBV21-1 to TRBJ1-4; the table's D call, TRBD1, was not checked against the DNA. TRBV21-1 corresponds to a pseudogene. The sample consisted of peripheral blood. Here the CDR3 reads CASRTTGKGTNEKLFF. CDR3 nucleotides: TGTGCCAGCAGAACTACAGGGAAAGGAACTAATGAAAAACTGTTTTTT.